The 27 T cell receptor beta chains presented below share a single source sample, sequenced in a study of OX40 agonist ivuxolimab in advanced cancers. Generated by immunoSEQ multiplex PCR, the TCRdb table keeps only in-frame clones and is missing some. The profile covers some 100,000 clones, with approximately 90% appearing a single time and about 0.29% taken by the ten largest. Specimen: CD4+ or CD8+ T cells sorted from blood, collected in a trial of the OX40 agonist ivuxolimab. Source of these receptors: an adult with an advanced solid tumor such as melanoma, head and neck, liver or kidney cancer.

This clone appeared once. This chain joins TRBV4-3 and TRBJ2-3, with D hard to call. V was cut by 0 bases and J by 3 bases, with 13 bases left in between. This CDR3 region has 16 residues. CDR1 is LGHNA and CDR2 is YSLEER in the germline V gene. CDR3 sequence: CASSQEVPPGTDTQYF. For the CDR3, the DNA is TGCGCCAGCAGCCAAGAGGTCCCCCCAGGTACAGATACGCAGTATTTT.

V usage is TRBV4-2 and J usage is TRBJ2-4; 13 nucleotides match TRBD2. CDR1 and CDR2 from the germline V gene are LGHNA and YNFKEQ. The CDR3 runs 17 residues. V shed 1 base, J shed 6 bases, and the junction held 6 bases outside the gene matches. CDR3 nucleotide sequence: TGTGCCAGCAGCCAAGGGACTAGCGGGAGTTTCGGAAACATTCAGTACTTC. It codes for CASSQGTSGSFGNIQYF.

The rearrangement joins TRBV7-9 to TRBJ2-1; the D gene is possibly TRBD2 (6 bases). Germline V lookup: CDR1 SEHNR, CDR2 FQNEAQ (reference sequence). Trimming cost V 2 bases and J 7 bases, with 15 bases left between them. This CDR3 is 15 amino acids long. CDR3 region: CASSLSHLAGNEQFF. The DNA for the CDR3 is TGTGCCAGCAGCTTATCACATTTGGCGGGGAATGAGCAGTTCTTC.

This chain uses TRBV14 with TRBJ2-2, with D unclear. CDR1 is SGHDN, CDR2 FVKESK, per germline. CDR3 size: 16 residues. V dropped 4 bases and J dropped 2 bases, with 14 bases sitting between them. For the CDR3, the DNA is TGTGCCAGCAGCCCTCTGCAGCGACCTAACACCGGGGAGCTGTTTTTT. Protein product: CASSPLQRPNTGELFF.

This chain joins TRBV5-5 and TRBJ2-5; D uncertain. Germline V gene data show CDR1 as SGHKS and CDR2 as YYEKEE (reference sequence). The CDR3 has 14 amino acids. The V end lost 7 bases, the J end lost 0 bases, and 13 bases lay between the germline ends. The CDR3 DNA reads TGTGCCAGCTCCCCGCGGACGTACCAAGAGACCCAGTACTTC. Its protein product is CASSPRTYQETQYF.

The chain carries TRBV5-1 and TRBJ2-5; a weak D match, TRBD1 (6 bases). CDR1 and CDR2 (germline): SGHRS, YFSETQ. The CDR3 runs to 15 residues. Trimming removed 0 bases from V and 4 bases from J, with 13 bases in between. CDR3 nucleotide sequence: TGCGCCAGCAGCTTGGCGGATACAGGGATAGAGACCCAGTACTTC. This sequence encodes CASSLADTGIETQYF.

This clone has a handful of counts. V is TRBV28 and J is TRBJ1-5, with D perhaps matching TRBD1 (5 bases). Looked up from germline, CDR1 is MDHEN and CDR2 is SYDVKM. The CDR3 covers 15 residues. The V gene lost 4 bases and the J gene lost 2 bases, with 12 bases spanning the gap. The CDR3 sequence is CASSSQATGNQPQHF. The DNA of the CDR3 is TGTGCCAGCAGTTCCCAAGCGACAGGCAATCAGCCCCAGCATTTT. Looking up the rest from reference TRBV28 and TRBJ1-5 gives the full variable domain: DVKVTQSSRYLVKRTGEKVFLECVQDMDHENMFWYRQDPGLGLRLIYFSYDVKMKEKGDIPEGYSVSREKKERFSLILESASTNQTSMYLCASSSQATGNQPQHFGDGTRLSIL.

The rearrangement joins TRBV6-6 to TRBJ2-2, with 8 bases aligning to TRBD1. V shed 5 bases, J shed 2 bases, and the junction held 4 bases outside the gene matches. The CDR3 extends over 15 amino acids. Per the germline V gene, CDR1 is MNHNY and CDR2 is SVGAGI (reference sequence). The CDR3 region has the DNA TGTGCCAGCAGTCCCGGACAGGGTAACACCGGGGAGCTGTTTTTT. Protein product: CASSPGQGNTGELFF.

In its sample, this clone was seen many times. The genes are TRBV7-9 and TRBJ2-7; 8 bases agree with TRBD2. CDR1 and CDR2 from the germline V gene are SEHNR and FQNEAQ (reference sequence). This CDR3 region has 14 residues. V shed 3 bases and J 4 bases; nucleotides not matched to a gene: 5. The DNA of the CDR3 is TGTGCCAGCAGCTTCGGTAGCGGGGCATACGAGCAGTACTTC. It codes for CASSFGSGAYEQYF.

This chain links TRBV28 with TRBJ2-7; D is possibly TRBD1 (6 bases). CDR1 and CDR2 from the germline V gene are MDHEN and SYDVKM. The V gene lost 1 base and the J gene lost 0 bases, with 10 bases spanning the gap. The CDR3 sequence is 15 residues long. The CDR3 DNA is TGTGCCAGCAGTTTATCCCAGGGGATCTCCTACGAGCAGTACTTC. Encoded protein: CASSLSQGISYEQYF. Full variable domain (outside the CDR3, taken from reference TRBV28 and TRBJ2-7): DVKVTQSSRYLVKRTGEKVFLECVQDMDHENMFWYRQDPGLGLRLIYFSYDVKMKEKGDIPEGYSVSREKKERFSLILESASTNQTSMYLCASSLSQGISYEQYFGPGTRLTVT.

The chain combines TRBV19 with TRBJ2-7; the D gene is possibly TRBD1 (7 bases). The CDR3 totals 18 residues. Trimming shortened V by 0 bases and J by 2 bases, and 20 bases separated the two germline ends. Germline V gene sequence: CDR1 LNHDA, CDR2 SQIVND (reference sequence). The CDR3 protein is CASSIDLPRGTEPYEQYF. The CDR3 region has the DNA TGTGCCAGTAGTATAGATCTCCCCCGCGGGACAGAACCCTACGAGCAGTACTTC.

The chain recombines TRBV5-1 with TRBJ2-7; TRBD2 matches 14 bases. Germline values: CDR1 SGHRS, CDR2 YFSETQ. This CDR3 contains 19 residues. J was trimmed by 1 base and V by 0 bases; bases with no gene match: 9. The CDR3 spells CASSLGTSGRYLGSYEQYF. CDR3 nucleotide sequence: TGCGCCAGCAGCTTGGGGACTAGCGGGAGGTACCTAGGATCCTACGAGCAGTACTTC.

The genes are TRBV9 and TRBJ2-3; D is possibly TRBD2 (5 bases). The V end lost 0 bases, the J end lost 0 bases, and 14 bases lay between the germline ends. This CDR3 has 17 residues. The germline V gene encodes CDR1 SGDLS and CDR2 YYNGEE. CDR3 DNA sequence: TGTGCCAGCAGCGTAGCTCTACCGGGAACTAGCACAGATACGCAGTATTTT. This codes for CASSVALPGTSTDTQYF.

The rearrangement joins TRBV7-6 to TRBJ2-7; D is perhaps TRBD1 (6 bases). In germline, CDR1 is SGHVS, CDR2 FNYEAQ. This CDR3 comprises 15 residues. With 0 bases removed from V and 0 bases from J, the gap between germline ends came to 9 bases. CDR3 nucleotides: TGTGCCAGCAGCTTAGCTCCGGACAGCTCCTACGAGCAGTACTTC. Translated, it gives CASSLAPDSSYEQYF. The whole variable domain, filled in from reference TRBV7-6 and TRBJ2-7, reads GAGVSQSPRYKVTKRGQDVALRCDPISGHVSLYWYRQALGQGPEFLTYFNYEAQQDKSGLPNDRFSAERPEGSISTLTIQRTEQRDSAMYRCASSLAPDSSYEQYFGPGTRLTVT.

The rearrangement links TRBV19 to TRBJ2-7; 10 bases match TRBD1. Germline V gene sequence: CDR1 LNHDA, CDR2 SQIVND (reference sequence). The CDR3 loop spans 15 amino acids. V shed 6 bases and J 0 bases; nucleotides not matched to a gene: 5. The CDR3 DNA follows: TGTGCCAGTAGCCCGGGACAGGGGAGCTCCTACGAGCAGTACTTC. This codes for CASSPGQGSSYEQYF.

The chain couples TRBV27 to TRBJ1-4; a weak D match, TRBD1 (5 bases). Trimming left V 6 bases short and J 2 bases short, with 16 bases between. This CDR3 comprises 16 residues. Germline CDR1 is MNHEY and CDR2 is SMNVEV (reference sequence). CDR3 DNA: TGTGCCAGCAGGCCCGGACAAGGGAGGACTAATGAAAAACTGTTTTTT. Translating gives CASRPGQGRTNEKLFF.

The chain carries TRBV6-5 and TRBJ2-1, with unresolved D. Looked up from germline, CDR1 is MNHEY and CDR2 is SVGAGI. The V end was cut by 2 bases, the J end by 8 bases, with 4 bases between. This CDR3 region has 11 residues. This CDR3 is CASSYGYEQFF. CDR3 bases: TGTGCCAGCAGTTACGGGTATGAGCAGTTCTTC.

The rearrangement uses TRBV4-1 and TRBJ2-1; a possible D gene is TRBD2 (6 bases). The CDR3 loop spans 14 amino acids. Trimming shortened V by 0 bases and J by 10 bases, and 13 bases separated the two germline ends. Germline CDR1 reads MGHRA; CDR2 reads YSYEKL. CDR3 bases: TGCGCCAGCAGCCAAGATGGGACTCCCGGGGAGCAGTTCTTC. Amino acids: CASSQDGTPGEQFF.

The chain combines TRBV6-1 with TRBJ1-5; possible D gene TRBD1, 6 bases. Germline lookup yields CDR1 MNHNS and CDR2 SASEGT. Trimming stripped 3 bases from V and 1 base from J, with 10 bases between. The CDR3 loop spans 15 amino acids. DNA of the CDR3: TGTGCCAGCAGTGATCTAAGGGGGAGCAATCAGCCCCAGCATTTT. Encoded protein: CASSDLRGSNQPQHF.

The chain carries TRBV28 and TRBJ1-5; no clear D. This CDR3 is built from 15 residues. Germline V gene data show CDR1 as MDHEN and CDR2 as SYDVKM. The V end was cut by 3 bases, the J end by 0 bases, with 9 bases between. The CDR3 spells CASSLGSFSNQPQHF. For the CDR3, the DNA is TGTGCCAGCAGTTTGGGCAGCTTTAGCAATCAGCCCCAGCATTTT.

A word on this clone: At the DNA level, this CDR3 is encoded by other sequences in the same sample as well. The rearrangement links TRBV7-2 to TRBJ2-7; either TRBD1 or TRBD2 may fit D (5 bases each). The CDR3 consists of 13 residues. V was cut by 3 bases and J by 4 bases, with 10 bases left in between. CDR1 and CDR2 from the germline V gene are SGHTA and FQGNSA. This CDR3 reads CASSFQGGYEQYF. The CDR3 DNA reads TGTGCCAGCAGCTTCCAGGGCGGGTACGAGCAGTACTTC.

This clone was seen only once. Here the CDR3 DNA reads TGTGCCAGCAGCTTAGGGCCTACAACAGATACGCAGTATTTT. Amino acid sequence: CASSLGPTTDTQYF. The chain uses TRBV7-2 and TRBJ2-3; D is undetermined. Germline CDR1 and CDR2: SGHTA and FQGNSA. The CDR3 runs to 14 residues. The V end was cut by 1 base, the J end by 3 bases, with 8 bases between.

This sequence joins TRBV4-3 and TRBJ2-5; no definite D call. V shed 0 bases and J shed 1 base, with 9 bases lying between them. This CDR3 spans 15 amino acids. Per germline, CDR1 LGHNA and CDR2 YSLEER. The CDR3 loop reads CASSQESGFQETQYF. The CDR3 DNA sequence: TGCGCCAGCAGCCAAGAAAGTGGATTCCAAGAGACCCAGTACTTC.

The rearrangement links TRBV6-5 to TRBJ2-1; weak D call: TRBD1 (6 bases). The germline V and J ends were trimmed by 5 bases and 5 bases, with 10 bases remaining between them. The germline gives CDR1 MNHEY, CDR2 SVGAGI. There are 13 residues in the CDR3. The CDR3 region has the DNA TGTGCCAGCAGTAGGACAGAAAACAATGAGCAGTTCTTC. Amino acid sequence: CASSRTENNEQFF.

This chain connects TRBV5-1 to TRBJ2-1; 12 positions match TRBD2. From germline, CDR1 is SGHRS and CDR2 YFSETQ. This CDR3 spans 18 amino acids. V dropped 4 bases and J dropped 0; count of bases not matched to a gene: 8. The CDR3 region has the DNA TGCGCCAGCAGCCCGCGGACTAGCGGGGTGAGCTCCTACAATGAGCAGTTCTTC. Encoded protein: CASSPRTSGVSSYNEQFF.

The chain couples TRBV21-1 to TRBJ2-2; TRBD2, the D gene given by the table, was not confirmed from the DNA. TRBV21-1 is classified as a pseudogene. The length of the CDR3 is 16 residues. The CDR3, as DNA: TGTGCCAGCAGCAAAGGCGGGGGGCAGGGCACCGGGGAGCTGTTTTTT. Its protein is CASSKGGGQGTGELFF.

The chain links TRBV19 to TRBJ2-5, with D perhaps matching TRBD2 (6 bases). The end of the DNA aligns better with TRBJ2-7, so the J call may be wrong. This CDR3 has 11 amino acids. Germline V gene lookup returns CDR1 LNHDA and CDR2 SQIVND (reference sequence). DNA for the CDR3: TGTGCCAGTGGAGGGATTTACGAGCAGTACTTC. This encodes CASGGIYEQYF.